This T cell receptor (beta chain) was sequenced for a study of identical twins. Findings of the study overall: Because invariant MAIT and iNKT cells could be present, zero-insertion analyses could be partly confounded. Models came in too low on out-of-frame TCR alpha sharing in monozygotic twins. Whereas memory repertoires showed no such difference, abundant cord blood beta clonotypes carried fewer insertions.

Template switching introduced a universal primer site, and the cDNA bore unique molecular identifiers. TCRdb analysed the 5' RACE reads with MiXCR anew, one entry per CDR3 protein. This sample has around 490,000 distinct CDR3 sequences, with approximately 16% found just once. The length of the CDR3 is 13 residues. Germline V lookup: CDR1 DFQATT, CDR2 SNEGSKA (reference sequence). V lost 3 bases and J 9 bases, leaving 15 bases between the germline ends. As to this clonotype: Its specificity is unknown.

These data were also filed under a second study, of yellow fever vaccine responses in identical twins.

The sequence was obtained from a woman in her late teens or twenties in good health. Sequenced input: CD4+ T cells sorted from blood. The V and J genes are TRBV20-1 and TRBJ2-1; no reliable D call. CDR3 nucleotide sequence: TGCAGTGCTAGTCCCGGGCTATTGAGTGAGCAGTTCTTC. Translation gives CSASPGLLSEQFF.